The 10 T cell receptor beta chains presented below share a single source sample, sequenced in a study of T cells in Graves' hyperthyroidism and ophthalmopathy. Amplification of TCR beta CDR3 regions used RNA as the template. HTBI primers drove first-round RT-PCR of the TCR CDR3. In TCRdb, the multiplex PCR reads were re-called with MiXCR into one record per CDR3 protein. The table records around 280,000 distinct CDR3 sequences, roughly 15% of them present only once. Material for sequencing was blood. The receptors stem from a woman aged 30 to 39 with Graves' hyperthyroidism that later progressed to Graves' ophthalmopathy.

A remark on this clonotype: This clone may be a read error of a much larger clone one base away. This chain uses TRBV28 with TRBJ2-1; 8 positions match TRBD2. This CDR3 has 14 amino acids. The V segment lost 6 bases and the J segment 6 bases; nucleotides outside the gene matches: 7. The germline gives CDR1 MDHEN, CDR2 SYDVKM. The DNA for the CDR3 is TGTGCCAGCAGCTCCGGGACTAGTTTCAATGAGCAGTTCTTC. Translated, it gives CASSSGTSFNEQFF. The full variable domain, completed using reference TRBV28 and TRBJ2-1, is DVKVTQSSRYLVKRTGEKVFLECVQDMDHENMFWYRQDPGLGLRLIYFSYDVKMKEKGDIPEGYSVSREKKERFSLILESASTNQTSMYLCASSSGTSFNEQFFGPGTRLTVL.

This clonotype was counted at least ten times. The J gene is TRBJ2-3, the V gene TRBV7-2; D perhaps matches TRBD2 (5 bases). This CDR3 contains 15 residues. With 2 bases removed from V and 8 bases from J, the gap between germline ends came to 17 bases. The V gene's germline CDR1 is SGHTA and CDR2 FQGNSA. Here the CDR3 reads CASSLTPVAEGTQYF. The CDR3, as DNA: TGTGCCAGCAGCTTAACCCCGGTAGCCGAGGGTACGCAGTATTTT.

This clonotype has at least ten counts. The chain combines TRBV20-1 with TRBJ2-5, with TRBD1 identical over 7 bases. With 7 bases clipped from V and 1 base from J, the junction kept 12 bases outside the gene matches. This CDR3 is built from 15 residues. Germline values: CDR1 DFQATT, CDR2 SNEGSKA (reference sequence). CDR3 sequence (DNA): TGCAGTGGAGGGGGCCCAGCGGAGTCCCAAGAGACCCAGTACTTC. Translated, it gives CSGGGPAESQETQYF.

This clonotype was recorded many times. The chain joins TRBV20-1 to TRBJ2-1; no definite D call. The CDR3 has 11 amino acids. Trimming pared 3 bases from V and 8 bases from J, leaving 8 bases between. Germline V CDR1 and CDR2: DFQATT, SNEGSKA (reference sequence). The CDR3 region has the DNA TGCAGTGCTAGCACCGGGCATGAGCAGTTCTTC. Translation gives CSASTGHEQFF.

In the case of this clonotype: This may be a read error: a much more frequent sequence differs by one nucleotide. The chain links TRBV2 to TRBJ2-2; no firm D call. CDR1 SNHLY and CDR2 FYNNEI come from the germline V gene. The CDR3 has 14 amino acids. The germline V and J ends were trimmed by 5 bases and 9 bases, with 16 bases remaining between them. The CDR3 spells CASSPMLGSRELFF. The CDR3 coding sequence is TGTGCCAGCAGTCCGATGCTGGGGTCCAGGGAGCTGTTTTTT.

The rearrangement links TRBV7-3 to TRBJ2-6; 11 nucleotides line up with TRBD1. Germline CDR1 and CDR2: SGHTA and FQGTGA. V lost 5 bases to trimming and J lost 1 base; unmatched junction nucleotides: 7. The CDR3 totals 18 residues. The CDR3 bases are TGTGCCAGCAGCCTCGGGTGGGACAGGGGGTCTGGGGCCAACGTCCTGACTTTC. Encoded protein: CASSLGWDRGSGANVLTF.

The sample holds one count of this clonotype. The chain combines TRBV19 with TRBJ1-1; weak D call: TRBD1 (5 bases). CDR3 length equals 15 residues. Germline lookup yields CDR1 LNHDA and CDR2 SQIVND (reference sequence). Trimming pared 4 bases from V and 0 bases from J, leaving 12 bases between. CDR3 sequence: CASSNTGRMNTEAFF. The CDR3 nucleotides read TGTGCCAGTAGTAATACGGGACGCATGAACACTGAAGCTTTCTTT. Together with reference TRBV19 and TRBJ1-1, the CDR3 gives the full variable domain: DGGITQSPKYLFRKEGQNVTLSCEQNLNHDAMYWYRQDPGQGLRLIYYSQIVNDFQKGDIAEGYSVSREKKESFPLTVTSAQKNPTAFYLCASSNTGRMNTEAFFGQGTRLTVV.

This clonotype showed up just a few times. The rearrangement links TRBV9 to TRBJ2-1, with D uncertain. Trimming removed 4 bases at V and 2 bases at J, with 16 bases between. Germline V gene data show CDR1 as SGDLS and CDR2 as YYNGEE. There are 16 residues in the CDR3. The CDR3 DNA sequence: TGTGCCAGCAGCTCAGGACGAGCGACCCCCTACAATGAGCAGTTCTTC. The encoded protein is CASSSGRATPYNEQFF.

This clonotype was picked up many times. CDR3 residues: CASSLQPSSYEQYF. The CDR3 nucleotides read TGCGCCAGCAGCTTGCAGCCCTCCTCCTACGAGCAGTACTTC. The gene calls are TRBV5-1 and TRBJ2-7; D not resolved. V was shortened by 1 base and J by 0 bases, with 8 bases between the two germline ends. In germline, CDR1 is SGHRS, CDR2 YFSETQ. The CDR3 runs 14 residues.

This clonotype was counted at least ten times. The CDR3 loop reads CAISESEGVNTEAFF. The CDR3 nucleotides are TGTGCCATCAGTGAGTCGGAGGGGGTGAACACTGAAGCTTTCTTT. The chain uses TRBV10-3 and TRBJ1-1; perhaps TRBD1 as D (6 bases). The V and J ends lost 0 bases and 0 bases respectively, with 8 bases between them. Germline CDR1 is ENHRY and CDR2 is SYGVKD. The CDR3 consists of 15 residues.